The subject of this entry is one T cell receptor beta chain. Authors' data handling: Reference gene primers were amplified, and this amplification served to estimate nucleated cell counts. The protocol was immunoSEQ multiplex PCR, while the TCRdb copy is restricted to in-frame clones and leaves out a portion. The DNA gave D and trimming, while V, J and clone size come from that table. The table records about 370,000 clones, 70% to 90% of them present only once. The CDR3 consists of 16 residues. The data stem from a study of blood T cell repertoires in COVID-19. At the level of the study: Sites in the United States, Italy and Spain provided acute and convalescent COVID-19 samples. PBMCs, B-cell-depleted T cells, or T cells were the source of the cDNA or gDNA that made up the material.

Those enrolled in Seattle joined during active infection and were followed longitudinally afterward. This receptor was identified in a woman between 25 and 40 years old with COVID-19, enrolled during active disease. The sequenced sample was peripheral blood. This sequence joins TRBV12-2 and TRBJ2-2; the table's D call of TRBD1 was not tested on the DNA. TRBV12-2 counts as a pseudogene. The CDR3 loop is CASRLDGAGAPMELFF. The CDR3, as DNA: TGTGCAAGTCGCTTAGATGGGGCAGGAGCCCCGATGGAGCTGTTTTTT.